Listed below are T cell receptor beta chains from one sample, sequenced in a study of long-term antiretroviral therapy in people with HIV. The protocol was immunoSEQ multiplex PCR, while the TCRdb copy is restricted to in-frame clones and leaves out a portion. This sample carries about 43,000 clones, approximately 89% of them seen once, and the ten largest clones take 4.5% to 5.5%. This specimen consisted of unsorted PBMCs, obtained 0.1 years before starting antiretroviral therapy. These receptors were obtained from a woman in her fifties or sixties with HIV. CDR3s include the opening cysteine and the closing phenylalanine or tryptophan. D genes are given only for firm matches. Size is omitted from some rows. Given values are once, few, many or a class for expanded clones.

.	TRBJ2-7	TRBV9	few	CASSVSSDMGLSEQYF	TGTGCCAGCAGCGTATCCTCGGACATGGGGCTCTCCGAGCAGTACTTC
TRBD2	TRBJ2-3	TRBV30	.	CAWSVGRVAGFTDTQYF	TGTGCCTGGAGTGTAGGTAGGGTAGCGGGGTTTACAGATACGCAGTATTTT
TRBD2	TRBJ2-1	TRBV2	.	CASSAPLPGLAGYNEQFF	TGTGCCAGCAGTGCTCCCCTCCCTGGACTAGCGGGCTACAATGAGCAGTTCTTC
.	TRBJ1-1	TRBV6-1	once	CASSDEAVPMGTEAFF	TGTGCCAGCAGTGATGAGGCAGTTCCGATGGGCACTGAAGCTTTCTTT
.	TRBJ1-6	TRBV9	few	CASSVGQGGVSPLHF	TGTGCCAGCAGCGTAGGGCAGGGAGGGGTTTCACCCCTCCACTTT
.	TRBJ2-2	TRBV7-8	.	CASSFYDGTGELFF	TGTGCCAGCAGCTTTTATGACGGCACCGGGGAGCTGTTTTTT
.	TRBJ2-1	TRBV4-2	once	CASSPKTSDEQFF	TGTGCCAGCAGCCCTAAGACTAGTGATGAGCAGTTCTTC
.	TRBJ1-2	TRBV27	.	CASAGTTSGYTF	TGTGCCAGCGCCGGGACAACGAGTGGCTACACCTTC
.	TRBJ2-2	TRBV18	.	CASSPPPGVTGELFF	TGTGCCAGCTCACCACCGCCAGGGGTAACCGGGGAGCTGTTTTTT
.	TRBJ1-6	TRBV30	few	CAWKVGVQNSPLHF	TGTGCCTGGAAAGTCGGCGTACAGAATTCACCCCTCCACTTT
.	TRBJ2-7	TRBV27	.	CASSLGSGSYEQYF	TGTGCCAGCAGTTTAGGCAGCGGCTCCTACGAGCAGTACTTC
.	TRBJ1-5	TRBV2	.	CASTQGSLSNQPQHF	TGTGCCAGCACCCAGGGGTCCCTTAGCAATCAGCCCCAGCATTTT
TRBD1	TRBJ2-2	TRBV5-4	once	CASSPSGTGDGELFF	TGTGCCAGCAGCCCCTCAGGGACAGGGGACGGGGAGCTGTTTTTT
.	TRBJ1-2	TRBV19	.	CASSIMVNYGYTF	TGTGCCAGTAGTATAATGGTGAACTATGGCTACACCTTC